A single sample is the source of the 3 T cell receptor beta chains below, sequenced in a study of T cells in Graves' hyperthyroidism and ophthalmopathy. TCR beta CDR3 regions were amplified from RNA transcripts. Initially, a first-round RT-PCR of the TCR CDR3 employed the HTBI primer set. TCRdb re-called the multiplex PCR reads with MiXCR, one entry per CDR3 protein. The sample lists about 360,000 distinct CDR3 sequences; roughly an eighth were seen once. Source material: blood. All receptors come from a woman in her late teens or twenties with Graves' hyperthyroidism.

J is TRBJ2-1 and V is TRBV5-5, with D hard to call. Germline CDR1 is SGHKS and CDR2 is YYEKEE (reference sequence). CDR3 length: 14 residues. V was pared by 4 bases and J by 5 bases, with 13 bases between. In DNA form, the CDR3 reads TGTGCCAGCAGCCCGGTGGTCAGACACAATGAGCAGTTCTTC. As protein: CASSPVVRHNEQFF.

This clonotype was seen many times. CDR3 residues: CASSALGTGVDQPQHF. DNA for the CDR3: TGTGCCAGCAGTGCACTGGGTACGGGGGTTGATCAGCCCCAGCATTTT. This chain links TRBV2 with TRBJ1-5; possible D gene TRBD1, 5 bases. The CDR3 is 16 residues long. The V end lost 4 bases, the J end lost 5 bases, and 18 bases lay between the germline ends. Germline V gene lookup returns CDR1 SNHLY and CDR2 FYNNEI.

The J gene is TRBJ1-5, the V gene TRBV30; D is ambiguous. The CDR3 consists of 14 residues. Germline V gives CDR1 GTSNPN, CDR2 SVGIG (reference sequence). The V end lost 4 bases, the J end lost 3 bases, and 13 bases lay between the germline ends. The CDR3 sequence is CAWTTAGVNQPQHF. The CDR3 DNA sequence: TGTGCCTGGACAACAGCTGGGGTCAATCAGCCCCAGCATTTT.